Sequencing of this TCR beta chain was carried out in a study of T cell clones after liver transplantation. Points from the study as a whole: Rather than being deleted, graft donor-reactive T cells may have moved into the graft. Compared with third party-reactive sequences, donor-reactive ones declined more, independent of withdrawal success.

Thawed unstimulated PBMCs were FACS-sorted by CD3, CD4 and CD8 into two populations. The CDR3 consists of 14 residues. With 0 bases removed from V and 3 bases from J, the gap between germline ends came to 9 bases. Looked up from germline, CDR1 is SGHNT and CDR2 is YYREEE (reference sequence). Using immunoSEQ multiplex PCR, the repertoire was profiled, and TCRdb retains in-frame clones only, with some absent. The sample yields roughly 100,000 clones, roughly four fifths seen once. As for this clone: Its antigen is currently unknown. This same CDR3 is encoded by further DNA sequences in the sample.

The sequence derives from a human donor who received a liver transplant. The chain combines TRBV5-4 with TRBJ1-1, with unresolved D. The sample consisted of CD4+ T cells from blood, taken before liver transplant. CDR3 DNA sequence: TGTGCCAGCAGCTTGGGGGCGAGGGACACTGAAGCTTTCTTT. It encodes CASSLGARDTEAFF.